This is a list of T cell receptor beta chains from one sample in a study of T cells in Graves' hyperthyroidism and ophthalmopathy. Each CDR3 protein gets one entry after TCRdb re-called the multiplex PCR reads with MiXCR. The sample carries over 350,000 distinct CDR3 sequences, roughly 13% recorded once. The specimen sequenced was blood. The receptors derive from a man aged 45-60 years with Graves' ophthalmopathy. CDR3s include the opening cysteine and the closing phenylalanine or tryptophan. The D gene is left open where the match is weak. Only some rows state a clone size, as once, few, many or a class for expanded clones.

V	size	D	J	CDR3	DNA
TRBV6-5	few	NA	TRBJ2-7	CASSYGVKIYEQYF	TGTGCCAGCAGTTACGGGGTAAAGATCTACGAGCAGTACTTC
TRBV12-3/TRBV12-4	NA	NA	TRBJ1-6	CASSRDRGAFDNSPLHF	TGTGCCAGCAGCCGAGACCGGGGGGCTTTCGATAATTCACCCCTCCACTTT
TRBV6-1	NA	NA	TRBJ2-7	CASSEGRVYEQYF	TGTGCCAGCAGTGAAGGGAGAGTCTACGAGCAGTACTTC
TRBV27	many	TRBD1	TRBJ1-6	CASSSSDRGNSPLHF	TGTGCCAGCAGTTCATCGGACAGGGGCAATTCACCCCTCCACTTT
TRBV14	NA	NA	TRBJ2-5	CASSPRVTAGETQYF	TGTGCCAGCAGCCCCCGGGTGACCGCCGGGGAGACCCAGTACTTC
TRBV19	few	NA	TRBJ2-7	CASSIGPGLADYEQYF	TGTGCCAGTAGTATCGGGCCGGGCCTAGCAGACTACGAGCAGTACTTC
TRBV29-1	few	NA	TRBJ2-5	CSESTGAQETQYF	TGCAGCGAATCGACCGGGGCCCAAGAGACCCAGTACTTC
TRBV18	few	NA	TRBJ2-6	CASPQADREGSGANVLTF	TGTGCCAGCCCCCAGGCCGACAGGGAGGGCTCTGGGGCCAACGTCCTGACTTTC
TRBV28	many	NA	TRBJ2-7	CASSPSFQGRGHEQYF	TGTGCCAGCAGTCCTTCCTTCCAAGGGAGAGGCCACGAGCAGTACTTC
TRBV5-1	NA	TRBD1	TRBJ2-5	CASSLDPPGQIKETQYF	TGCGCCAGCAGCTTGGACCCTCCGGGACAGATAAAAGAGACCCAGTACTTC
TRBV28	many	NA	TRBJ2-5	CASSKGGLGETQYF	TGTGCCAGCAGCAAAGGAGGCCTAGGGGAGACCCAGTACTTC
TRBV6-1	NA	TRBD2	TRBJ2-3	CASSLRGRLATDTQYF	TGTGCCAGCAGTCTCCGCGGGAGGCTTGCCACAGATACGCAGTATTTT
TRBV10-3	few	TRBD2	TRBJ2-1	CAILLAGEGEQFF	TGTGCCATCTTACTAGCGGGAGAAGGTGAGCAGTTCTTC
TRBV7-9	NA	NA	TRBJ2-7	CASSSPADSYEQYF	TGTGCCAGCAGCTCCCCGGCGGACTCCTACGAGCAGTACTTC
TRBV10-3	many	TRBD1	TRBJ1-2	CATRTGGTGGYTF	TGTGCCACCCGGACAGGGGGCACGGGAGGCTACACCTTC
TRBV6-6	NA	NA	TRBJ2-7	CASSYHTEAYEQYF	TGTGCCAGCAGTTACCATACAGAGGCCTACGAGCAGTACTTC
TRBV15	few	NA	TRBJ2-7	CATSRGIGDTYEQYF	TGTGCCACCAGCAGGGGAATAGGGGACACCTACGAGCAGTACTTC
TRBV11-1	many	NA	TRBJ2-2	CASSYRTAAITGELFF	TGTGCCAGCAGCTACCGGACCGCCGCGATCACCGGGGAGCTGTTTTTT
TRBV6-1	few	NA	TRBJ2-7	CASSNGRLDSYEQYF	TGTGCCAGCAGTAATGGACGGCTTGACTCCTACGAGCAGTACTTC
TRBV20-1	few	TRBD1	TRBJ1-1	CRLNRGGMNTEAFF	TGCAGGCTCAACAGGGGGGGAATGAACACTGAAGCTTTCTTT
TRBV7-2	NA	TRBD2	TRBJ2-5	CASSLQAGVEQETQYF	TGTGCCAGCAGCTTACAAGCGGGAGTAGAACAAGAGACCCAGTACTTC
TRBV9	once	TRBD2	TRBJ2-1	CASSVAGRAGGSLNEQFF	TGTGCCAGCAGCGTAGCGGGAAGAGCGGGAGGGAGCCTGAATGAGCAGTTCTTC
TRBV12-3/TRBV12-4	NA	NA	TRBJ2-6	CASSLPRMPLSGANVLTF	TGTGCCAGCAGCTTACCCCGGATGCCCCTCTCTGGGGCCAACGTCCTGACTTTC
TRBV20-1	many	NA	TRBJ2-7	CSARAIGTPSAEQYF	TGCAGTGCTAGAGCCATCGGGACTCCCTCCGCCGAGCAGTACTTC
TRBV7-9	few	NA	TRBJ1-6	CASSFTSSGSPLHF	TGTGCCAGCAGCTTCACCTCTTCGGGTTCACCCCTCCACTTT
TRBV2	few	TRBD1	TRBJ2-7	CASLTGRAYEQYF	TGTGCCAGTCTGACAGGGCGGGCTTACGAGCAGTACTTC
TRBV11-3	NA	NA	TRBJ2-5	CASSLVTRARIETQYF	TGTGCCAGCAGCTTAGTAACCAGGGCCCGCATAGAGACCCAGTACTTC
TRBV5-6	few	NA	TRBJ1-2	CASGLNQNYGYTF	TGTGCCAGCGGCTTAAACCAGAACTATGGCTACACCTTC
TRBV30	many	NA	TRBJ1-3	CAWSVKSFGNTIYF	TGTGCCTGGAGTGTGAAAAGTTTTGGAAACACCATATATTTT
TRBV3-1	many	TRBD2	TRBJ2-3	CASSQQREARGTQYF	TGTGCCAGCAGCCAACAGCGGGAGGCCCGGGGTACGCAGTATTTT
TRBV28	many	TRBD2	TRBJ2-7	CASSLPGGLGDEQYF	TGTGCCAGCAGTTTGCCGGGGGGGTTAGGCGACGAGCAGTACTTC
TRBV27	few	TRBD2	TRBJ2-3	CASSRLAGGQTDTQYF	TGTGCCAGCAGTAGACTAGCGGGAGGGCAAACAGATACGCAGTATTTT
TRBV30	NA	NA	TRBJ1-1	CAWSGNRNTEAFF	TGTGCCTGGAGTGGAAATAGGAACACTGAAGCTTTCTTT
TRBV3-1	many	NA	TRBJ2-5	CASSWFGFLETQYF	NA
TRBV7-3	NA	NA	TRBJ2-1	CASSTRGGYNEQFF	TGTGCCAGCAGCACAAGGGGGGGCTACAATGAGCAGTTCTTC
TRBV6-2/TRBV6-3	NA	NA	TRBJ2-2	CASSYKGATGELFF	TGTGCCAGCAGTTACAAGGGAGCCACCGGGGAGCTGTTTTTT
TRBV19	many	TRBD1	TRBJ2-5	CASGQGDQETQYF	TGTGCCAGTGGACAGGGGGACCAAGAGACCCAGTACTTC
TRBV7-2	many	TRBD2	TRBJ2-1	CASSLAGSGAGAYNEQFF	TGTGCCAGCAGCTTAGCGGGTAGCGGGGCGGGGGCCTACAATGAGCAGTTCTTC
TRBV9	few	TRBD1	TRBJ2-3	CASSARQGTDTQCF	TGTGCCAGCAGCGCCCGACAGGGTACAGATACGCAGTGTTTT
TRBV5-4	NA	TRBD2	TRBJ2-3	CASSLVTSGRVTDTQYF	TGTGCCAGCAGCTTGGTGACTAGCGGGAGGGTCACAGATACGCAGTATTTT
TRBV6-5	many	TRBD1	TRBJ1-1	CASSYWGQGNTEAFF	TGTGCCAGCAGTTACTGGGGACAGGGTAACACTGAAGCTTTCTTT
TRBV7-9	NA	NA	TRBJ2-4	CASSPGGKNIQYF	TGTGCCAGCAGCCCCGGCGGAAAAAACATTCAGTACTTC
TRBV5-1	NA	TRBD1	TRBJ1-1	CASSLNSRGGDTEAFF	TGCGCCAGCAGCTTGAATAGCAGGGGGGGTGACACTGAAGCTTTCTTT
TRBV5-1	NA	NA	TRBJ1-2	CASSLDSGGPSYGYTF	TGCGCCAGCAGCTTGGATTCCGGGGGCCCATCCTATGGCTACACCTTC
TRBV18	many	NA	TRBJ2-1	CASSSNNEQFF	TGTGCCAGCTCATCTAATAATGAGCAGTTCTTC
TRBV19	NA	TRBD1	TRBJ1-2	CASSVTGGNYGYTF	TGTGCCAGTAGTGTGACAGGGGGCAACTATGGCTACACCTTC
TRBV7-2	NA	NA	TRBJ2-1	CASSLQDYKDEQFF	TGTGCCAGCAGCCTCCAGGACTATAAAGATGAGCAGTTCTTC
TRBV4-2	few	NA	TRBJ2-1	CASSQVGPGTFREQFF	TGTGCCAGCAGCCAAGTGGGGCCGGGGACATTTCGTGAGCAGTTCTTC